This T cell receptor (beta chain) was recovered during a study of blood T cell repertoires in COVID-19. At the level of the study: Sources were T cells, B-cell-depleted T cells, or PBMCs; the material itself was cDNA or gDNA.

The CDR3 length is 14 residues. CDR1 is MNHEY, CDR2 SVGAGI, per germline. V lost 6 bases and J lost 7; bases outside the gene matches: 7. Generated by immunoSEQ multiplex PCR, the TCRdb table keeps only in-frame clones and is missing some. This sample has about 270,000 clones; 75% to 90% occur once, and the top ten carry approximately 2.5%. This sequence was found in a woman in her late teens or twenties who had recovered from COVID-19. This sequence joins TRBV6-5 and TRBJ2-4, with 9 nucleotides matching TRBD1. The sequencing input was PBMCs or T cells enriched from blood (not recorded which). CDR3 region: CASRLQGAGNIQYF. The CDR3 bases are TGTGCCAGCAGGCTACAGGGGGCCGGGAACATTCAGTACTTC.